This T cell receptor beta chain appears in the sequencing data of a study of sequential checkpoint blockade in melanoma. Treatment noted: randomized to nivolumab then ipilimumab (arm A) or the reverse (arm B). The data were produced by immunoSEQ multiplex PCR, yet TCRdb's version contains in-frame clones alone and is incomplete. The sample includes roughly 5,000 clones, around three fifths of them seen just once. The CDR3 is 18 amino acids. Germline V gives CDR1 MNHEY, CDR2 SMNVEV (reference sequence). J lost 4 bases, V lost 7 bases, and 15 bases had no gene match. The sequence was collected from a human donor with melanoma. J is TRBJ2-7 and V is TRBV27; 14 bases map to TRBD2. The sample in question was CD8+ T cells sorted from blood (inferred from file names), obtained from a patient given nivolumab and ipilimumab in sequence. The CDR3 protein is CASTLDPLTSGGEYEQYF. The CDR3, as DNA: TGTGCCAGCACCTTGGACCCCCTGACTAGCGGGGGGGAATACGAGCAGTACTTC.